Sequencing of this T cell receptor beta chain was carried out in a study of T-cell reconstitution after alpha-beta-depleted transplantation in children. The library targeted TCRbeta and was prepared with unique molecular identifiers. TCRdb redid the calling of the PCR reads with MiXCR, one entry per CDR3 protein. Of just under 550,000 distinct CDR3 sequences in the sample, around 17% were seen once. The table lists this clonotype with a few counts. Trimming cost V 1 base and J 4 bases, with 6 bases left between them. Per germline, CDR1 KGHDR and CDR2 SFDVKD. This CDR3 is 14 amino acids long. The chain is built from TRBV24-1 and TRBJ2-2, with D perhaps assigned TRBD1 or TRBD2 (5 bases each). The source was PBMCs from the stem cell graft donor, collected from the stem cell graft. The TCR originated in a human donor who donated a stem cell graft to a child with acute lymphoblastic leukemia. The CDR3 region is CATSDFGTTGELFF. As DNA, the CDR3 is TGTGCCACCAGTGATTTCGGGACCACCGGGGAGCTGTTTTTT.